The T cell receptor beta chain described here comes from a study of neurological immune-mediated disorders. Study-wide findings and caveats: Among expanded clones, no CDR3 amino acid sequences were shared across subjects, a pattern suggesting private repertoires in all groups.

Sorted libraries were derived from approximately 990,000 CD4+ or CD8+ T cells. By 5'RACE with 10-nucleotide random UMIs, the cDNA was made. TCRdb recomputed calls from the 5' RACE reads with MiXCR, one row per CDR3 protein. The sample comprises about 38,000 distinct CDR3 sequences, 11% of which are singletons, and 3.9% rests with the top ten. This clonotype was counted ten times or more. The antigen remains unidentified. The sample was CD4+ T cells from blood. The TCR originated in a woman in her twenties or thirties with HTLV-1-associated myelopathy (HAM/TSP).

CDR3 nucleotides: TGTGCCATCAGTGACCTGACGGGGGAAAAACTGTTTTTT. Translating it yields CAISDLTGEKLFF. This chain joins TRBV10-3 and TRBJ1-4; D uncertain. The V gene lost 3 bases and the J gene lost 8 bases, with 10 bases spanning the gap. CDR3 size: 13 residues. Germline CDR1 ENHRY, CDR2 SYGVKD.